This entry lists 5 T cell receptor beta chains sequenced from one sample in a study of CD8+ T cells in alopecia areata. cDNA reverse transcribed from extracted RNA served as the sequencing template. The repertoire was sequenced with immunoSEQ multiplex PCR; TCRdb's copy has only in-frame clones and lacks some. Among roughly 130,000 clones listed, roughly three fifths were seen once. The input for sequencing was CD4+ T cells sorted from blood, taken at week 0. These receptors all stem from a human donor with alopecia areata.

DNA of the CDR3: TGTGCCAGCAGCTTACAGGTGGTTGAGACCGGGGAGCTGTTTTTT. Encoded protein: CASSLQVVETGELFF. The chain recombines TRBV7-2 with TRBJ2-2, with D unresolved. The CDR3 is 15 residues long. V was trimmed by 2 bases and J by 5 bases, leaving 12 bases between them. Germline CDR1 reads SGHTA; CDR2 reads FQGNSA.

As concerns this clone: The same CDR3 arises from other DNA sequences in this sample as well. The rearrangement joins TRBV5-1 to TRBJ2-2, with 9 bases identical to TRBD1. Germline V gene sequence: CDR1 SGHRS, CDR2 YFSETQ. V lost 0 bases, J lost 3 bases, and 0 bases stayed unmatched. The length of the CDR3 is 15 residues. The CDR3, as DNA: TGCGCCAGCAGCTTGGGGACAGGGGACACCGGGGAGCTGTTTTTT. This encodes CASSLGTGDTGELFF.

The chain links TRBV5-6 to TRBJ2-1; D ambiguous. The CDR3 runs to 11 residues. V lost 6 bases, J lost 4 bases, and 5 bases lay in between. CDR1 is SGHDT and CDR2 is YYEEEE in the germline V gene. As DNA, the CDR3 is TGTGCCAGCACCGGATACAATGAGCAGTTCTTC. Translating gives CASTGYNEQFF.

This clone was counted only a few times. CDR3 DNA sequence: TGCAGCGTTGCCCAGGGGACGACTACTGGCGAGCAGTACTTC. Translation: CSVAQGTTTGEQYF. J is TRBJ2-7 and V is TRBV29-1; D is possibly TRBD1 (6 bases). Germline CDR1 and CDR2: SQVTM and ANQGSEA. There are 14 residues in the CDR3. V shed 4 bases and J shed 6 bases, with 19 bases lying between them.

This clone has just one count. The chain couples TRBV5-4 to TRBJ2-3, with D tentatively TRBD1 (6 bases). CDR1 is SGHNT, CDR2 YYREEE, per germline (reference sequence). The CDR3 covers 13 residues. V lost 5 bases and J lost 1, with 8 bases in between. CDR3: CASSYRGTDTQYF. As DNA, the CDR3 is TGTGCCAGCAGTTACAGGGGCACAGATACGCAGTATTTT.